This T cell receptor (beta chain) stems from a study of OX40 agonist ivuxolimab in advanced cancers. Study-level information: Clinicians treated patients with ivuxolimab, an agonistic anti-OX40 (CD134) antibody.

Data came from immunoSEQ multiplex PCR; TCRdb stores just in-frame clones and leaves some out. There are 68,000 or so clones in the sample; just over 85% occur only once, and roughly 8.2% lies in the top ten. General study points: There were, on average, more expanded clones in CD8+ T cells than in CD4+. At doses 0.1 to 3.0 mg/kg, CD4+ and CD8+ clones expanded.

Concerning this clone itself: Its antigen is undetermined.

This TCR came from an adult with an advanced solid tumor such as melanoma, head and neck, liver or kidney cancer. The source material was CD4+ or CD8+ T cells sorted from blood, sampled in a trial of the OX40 agonist ivuxolimab.

The DNA for the CDR3 is TGTGCCAGCCGGTTTAACGACAGACACACTGAAGCTTTCTTT. Amino acid sequence: CASRFNDRHTEAFF. J is TRBJ1-1 and V is TRBV6-4, with D perhaps matching TRBD1 (5 bases). The CDR3 is made up of 14 amino acids. V shed 8 bases and J shed 3 bases, with 16 bases lying between them. Per the germline V gene, CDR1 is MRHNA and CDR2 is SNTAGT.